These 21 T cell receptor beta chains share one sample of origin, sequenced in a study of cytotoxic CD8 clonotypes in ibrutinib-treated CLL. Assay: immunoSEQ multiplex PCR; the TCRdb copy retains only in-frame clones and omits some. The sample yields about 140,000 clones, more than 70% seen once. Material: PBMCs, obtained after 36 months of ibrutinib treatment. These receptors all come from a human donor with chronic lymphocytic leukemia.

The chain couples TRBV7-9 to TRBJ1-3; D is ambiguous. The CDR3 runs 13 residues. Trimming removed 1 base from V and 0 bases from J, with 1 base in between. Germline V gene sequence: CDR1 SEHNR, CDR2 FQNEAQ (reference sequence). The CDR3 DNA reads TGTGCCAGCAGCTTAGACTCTGGAAACACCATATATTTT. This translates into CASSLDSGNTIYF. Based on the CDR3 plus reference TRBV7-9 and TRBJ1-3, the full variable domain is DTGVSQNPRHKITKRGQNVTFRCDPISEHNRLYWYRQTLGQGPEFLTYFQNEAQLEKSRLLSDRFSAERPKGSFSTLEIQRTEQGDSAMYLCASSLDSGNTIYFGEGSWLTVV.

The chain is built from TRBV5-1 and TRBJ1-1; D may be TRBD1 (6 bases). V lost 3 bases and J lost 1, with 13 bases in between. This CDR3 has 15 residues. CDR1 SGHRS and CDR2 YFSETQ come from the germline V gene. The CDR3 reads CASSWRQAPNTEAFF. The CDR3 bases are TGCGCCAGCAGCTGGAGACAGGCCCCGAACACTGAAGCTTTCTTT.

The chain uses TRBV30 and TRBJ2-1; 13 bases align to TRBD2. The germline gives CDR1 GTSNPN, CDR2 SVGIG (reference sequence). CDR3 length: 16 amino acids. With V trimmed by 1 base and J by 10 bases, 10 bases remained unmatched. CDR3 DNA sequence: TGTGCCTGGAGTGGGGGTATGGGACTAGCGGGATGGGAGCAGTTCTTC. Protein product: CAWSGGMGLAGWEQFF.

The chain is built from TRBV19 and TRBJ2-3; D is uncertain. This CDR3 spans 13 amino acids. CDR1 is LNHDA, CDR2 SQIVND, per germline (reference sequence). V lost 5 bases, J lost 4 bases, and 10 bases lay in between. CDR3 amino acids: CASSPWVADTQYF. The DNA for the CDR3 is TGTGCCAGTAGTCCCTGGGTAGCAGATACGCAGTATTTT.

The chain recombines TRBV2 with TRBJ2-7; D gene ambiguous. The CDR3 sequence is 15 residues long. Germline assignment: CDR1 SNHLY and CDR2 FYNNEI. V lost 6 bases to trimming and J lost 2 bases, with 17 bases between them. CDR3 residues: CASSHTRGKAYEQYF. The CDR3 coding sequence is TGTGCCAGCAGCCACACGAGAGGAAAGGCCTACGAGCAGTACTTC.

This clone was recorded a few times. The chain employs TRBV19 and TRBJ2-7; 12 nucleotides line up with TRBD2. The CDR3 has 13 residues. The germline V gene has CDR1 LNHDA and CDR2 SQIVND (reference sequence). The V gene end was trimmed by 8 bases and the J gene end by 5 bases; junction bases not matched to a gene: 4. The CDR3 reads CASATSGSNEQYF. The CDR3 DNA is TGTGCCAGTGCGACTAGCGGGAGCAACGAGCAGTACTTC.

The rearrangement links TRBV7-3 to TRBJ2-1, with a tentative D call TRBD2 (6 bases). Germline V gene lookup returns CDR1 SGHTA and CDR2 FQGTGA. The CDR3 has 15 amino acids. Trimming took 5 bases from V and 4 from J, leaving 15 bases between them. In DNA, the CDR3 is TGTGCCAGCAGCCGCAGGGCGGGGACTTACAATGAGCAGTTCTTC. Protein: CASSRRAGTYNEQFF.

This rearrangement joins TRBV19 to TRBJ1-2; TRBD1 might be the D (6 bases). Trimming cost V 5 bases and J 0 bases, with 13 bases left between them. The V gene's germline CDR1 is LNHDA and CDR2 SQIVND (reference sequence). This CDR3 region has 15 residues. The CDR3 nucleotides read TGTGCCAGTAGTCTTAGTGGGACACCTAACTATGGCTACACCTTC. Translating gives CASSLSGTPNYGYTF.

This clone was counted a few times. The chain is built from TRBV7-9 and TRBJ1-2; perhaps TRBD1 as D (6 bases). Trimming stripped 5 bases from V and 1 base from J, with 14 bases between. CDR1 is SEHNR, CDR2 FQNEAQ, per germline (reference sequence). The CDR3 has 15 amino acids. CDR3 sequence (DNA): TGTGCCAGCAGCCTCCTAGGACAGTTTAACTATGGCTACACCTTC. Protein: CASSLLGQFNYGYTF.

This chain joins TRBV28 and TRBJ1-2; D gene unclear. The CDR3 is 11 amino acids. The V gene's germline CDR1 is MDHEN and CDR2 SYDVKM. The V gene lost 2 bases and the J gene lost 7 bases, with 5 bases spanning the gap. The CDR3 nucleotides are TGTGCCAGCAGTTTAAGTCTTGGCTACACCTTC. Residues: CASSLSLGYTF.

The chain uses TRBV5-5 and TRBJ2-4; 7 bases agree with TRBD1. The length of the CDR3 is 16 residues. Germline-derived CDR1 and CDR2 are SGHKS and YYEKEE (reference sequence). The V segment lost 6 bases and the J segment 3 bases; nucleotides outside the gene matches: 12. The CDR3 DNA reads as TGTGCCAGCACCCTAGACAGGGCGTTTGTCAAAAACATTCAGTACTTC. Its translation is CASTLDRAFVKNIQYF.

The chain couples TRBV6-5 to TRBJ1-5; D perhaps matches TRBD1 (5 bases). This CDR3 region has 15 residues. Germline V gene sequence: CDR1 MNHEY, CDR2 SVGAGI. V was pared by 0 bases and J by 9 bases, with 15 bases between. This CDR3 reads CASSYSAGPGGPQHF. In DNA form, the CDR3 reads TGTGCCAGCAGTTACTCGGCGGGTCCCGGGGGGCCCCAGCATTTT.

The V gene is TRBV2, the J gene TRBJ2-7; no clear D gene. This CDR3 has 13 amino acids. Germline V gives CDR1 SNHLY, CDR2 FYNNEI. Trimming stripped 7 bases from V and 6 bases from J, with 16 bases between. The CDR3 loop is CASIPAPVGEQYF. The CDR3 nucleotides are TGTGCCAGCATCCCCGCGCCAGTAGGCGAGCAGTACTTC.

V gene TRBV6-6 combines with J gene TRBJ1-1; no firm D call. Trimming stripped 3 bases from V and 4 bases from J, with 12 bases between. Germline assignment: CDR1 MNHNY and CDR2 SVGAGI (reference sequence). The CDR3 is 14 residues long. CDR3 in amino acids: CASSYRGMGTEAFF. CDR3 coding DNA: TGTGCCAGCAGTTATCGAGGAATGGGCACTGAAGCTTTCTTT.

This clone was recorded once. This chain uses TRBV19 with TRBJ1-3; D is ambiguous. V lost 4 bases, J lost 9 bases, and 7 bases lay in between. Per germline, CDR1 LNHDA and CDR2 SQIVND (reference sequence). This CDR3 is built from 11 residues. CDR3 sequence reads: CASSRRSTIYF. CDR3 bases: TGTGCCAGTAGTAGGCGGTCCACCATATATTTT. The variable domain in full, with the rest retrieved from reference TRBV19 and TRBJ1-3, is DGGITQSPKYLFRKEGQNVTLSCEQNLNHDAMYWYRQDPGQGLRLIYYSQIVNDFQKGDIAEGYSVSREKKESFPLTVTSAQKNPTAFYLCASSRRSTIYFGEGSWLTVV.

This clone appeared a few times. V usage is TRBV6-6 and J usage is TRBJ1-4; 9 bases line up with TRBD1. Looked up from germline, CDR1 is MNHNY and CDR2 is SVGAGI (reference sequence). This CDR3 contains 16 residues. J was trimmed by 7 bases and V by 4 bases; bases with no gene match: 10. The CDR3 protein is CASSSPGQGLGEKLFF. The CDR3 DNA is TGTGCCAGCAGTTCCCCGGGACAGGGCTTAGGTGAAAAACTGTTTTTT.

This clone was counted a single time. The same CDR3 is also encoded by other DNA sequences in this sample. CDR3 nucleotide sequence: TGTGCCAGCAGCCAAGTAGCGGGAGGGCCGTACGAGCAGTACTTC. Translated: CASSQVAGGPYEQYF. V usage is TRBV5-4 and J usage is TRBJ2-7; 11 bases match TRBD2. The trim removed 4 bases at V and 4 bases at J, leaving 7 bases unmatched. CDR1 is SGHNT and CDR2 is YYREEE in the germline V gene (reference sequence). The CDR3 loop spans 15 amino acids. The full variable domain, with the rest looked up from reference TRBV5-4 and TRBJ2-7, is ETGVTQSPTHLIKTRGQQVTLRCSSQSGHNTVSWYQQALGQGPQFIFQYYREEENGRGNFPPRFSGLQFPNYSSELNVNALELDDSALYLCASSQVAGGPYEQYFGPGTRLTVT.

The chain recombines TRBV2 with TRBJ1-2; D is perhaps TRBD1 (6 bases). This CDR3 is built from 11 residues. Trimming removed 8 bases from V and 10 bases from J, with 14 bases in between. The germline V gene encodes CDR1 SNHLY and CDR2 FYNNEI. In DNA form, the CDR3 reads TGTGCCAGCTCCCCCCAGGGGTCCTACACCTTC. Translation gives CASSPQGSYTF.

The CDR3: CASSGGNEQFF. The CDR3 DNA reads TGTGCCAGCAGTGGAGGCAATGAGCAGTTCTTC. The chain joins TRBV2 to TRBJ2-1, with D uncertain. Trimming took off 4 bases at V and 6 bases at J, with 4 bases between the two ends. Germline loops: CDR1 SNHLY, CDR2 FYNNEI. The CDR3 loop spans 11 amino acids.

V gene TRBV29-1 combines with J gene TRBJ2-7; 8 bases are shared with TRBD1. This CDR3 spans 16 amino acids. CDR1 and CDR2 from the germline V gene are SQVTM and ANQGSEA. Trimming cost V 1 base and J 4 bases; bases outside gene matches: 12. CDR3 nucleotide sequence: TGCAGCGTTGAAGGAACCGACAGGGGAGGAACTTACGAGCAGTACTTC. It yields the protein CSVEGTDRGGTYEQYF.

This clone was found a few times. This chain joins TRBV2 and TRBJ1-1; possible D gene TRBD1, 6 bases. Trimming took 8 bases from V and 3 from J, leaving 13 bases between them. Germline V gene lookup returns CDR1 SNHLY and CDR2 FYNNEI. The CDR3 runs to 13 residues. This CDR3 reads CASRTQGYTEAFF. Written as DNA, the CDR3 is TGTGCCAGCCGCACACAGGGATACACTGAAGCTTTCTTT.